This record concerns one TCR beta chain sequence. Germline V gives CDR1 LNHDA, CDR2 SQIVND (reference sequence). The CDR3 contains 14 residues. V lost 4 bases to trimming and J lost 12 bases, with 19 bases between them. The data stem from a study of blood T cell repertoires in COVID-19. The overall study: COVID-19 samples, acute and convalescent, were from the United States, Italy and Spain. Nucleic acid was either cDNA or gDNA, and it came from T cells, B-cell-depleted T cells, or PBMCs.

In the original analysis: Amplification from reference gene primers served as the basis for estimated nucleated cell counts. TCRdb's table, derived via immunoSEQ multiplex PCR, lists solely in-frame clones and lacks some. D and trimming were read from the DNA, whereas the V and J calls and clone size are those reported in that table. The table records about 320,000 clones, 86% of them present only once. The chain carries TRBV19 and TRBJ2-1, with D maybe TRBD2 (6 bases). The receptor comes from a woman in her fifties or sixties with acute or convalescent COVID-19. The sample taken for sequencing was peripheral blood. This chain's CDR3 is CASSRGTGSEVQFF. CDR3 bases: TGTGCCAGTAGTAGGGGCACCGGGAGTGAAGTGCAGTTCTTC.